This entry concerns a single TCR beta chain. This CDR3 comprises 14 residues. Germline lookup yields CDR1 SGHAT and CDR2 FQNNGV. After removal of 5 bases from V and 7 bases from J, the junction contained 7 bases not matched to a gene. This sample is drawn from a study of blood T cell repertoires in COVID-19. Study information: From the United States, Italy and Spain came samples of acute and convalescent COVID-19.

Study processing details: Reference gene primer amplification in the assay estimated nucleated cell counts. Only in-frame clones appear in the TCRdb table, and some are missing; sequencing was by immunoSEQ multiplex PCR. The V and J calls and the clone size are those of that table, but D and trimming were determined from the DNA. The data hold some 150,000 clones, with roughly 85% observed a single time. The sample was peripheral blood. This sequence joins TRBV11-2 and TRBJ2-1; 8 bases are a match to TRBD2. The receptor was isolated from a man aged 35 to 55 with acute or convalescent COVID-19. This CDR3 reads CASSLIAGLNEQFF. DNA of the CDR3: TGTGCCAGCAGCCTCATAGCGGGGTTAAATGAGCAGTTCTTC.